A selection of T cell receptor beta chains follows, all from one sample in a study of T cells after yellow fever vaccination. From the 5' RACE reads, TCRdb called clonotypes with MiXCR, one entry per CDR3 protein. The data contain approximately 10,000 distinct CDR3 sequences, about 6% of them singletons. Sequences were derived from PBMCs, either bulk or a sorted T-cell subset (CD4+, CD8+, memory, or dextramer-sorted; not recorded which), sampled on the day of the yellow fever booster vaccination. All receptors derive from a man aged 25-45 years who received the YFV17D yellow fever vaccine. CDR3s include the opening cysteine and the closing phenylalanine or tryptophan. A D gene is named only where the DNA matches it firmly. Size is omitted from some rows. Given values are once, few, many or a class for expanded clones.

j_call,v_call,d_call,clone_size,cdr3_aa,cdr3_nt
TRBJ1-4,TRBV20-1,-,many,CSAIRIGSNEKLFF,TGCAGTGCTATACGGATCGGCTCTAATGAAAAACTGTTTTTT
TRBJ2-5,TRBV15,-,many,CATSRAGGYQETQYF,TGTGCCACCAGCAGAGCAGGGGGGTACCAAGAGACCCAGTACTTC
TRBJ2-1,TRBV11-2,-,-,CASSYRDHLGEQFF,TGTGCCAGCAGCTACCGGGACCATCTTGGTGAGCAGTTCTTC
TRBJ2-5,TRBV5-1,-,many,CASNPPGGQETQYF,TGCGCCAGCAATCCCCCCGGGGGCCAAGAGACCCAGTACTTC
TRBJ2-5,TRBV24-1,TRBD2,medium-sized,CATQEASGSAQYF,TGTGCCACTCAAGAGGCTAGCGGGAGCGCCCAGTACTTC
TRBJ1-1,TRBV20-1,TRBD1,many,CSAQTGIAEAFF,TGCAGTGCCCAGACAGGGATCGCTGAAGCTTTCTTT
TRBJ1-6,TRBV6-5,TRBD1,many,CASSYSQGGYSPLHF,TGTGCCAGCAGTTACTCACAGGGGGGATATTCACCCCTCCACTTT
TRBJ1-6,TRBV30,-,many,CAWNRGSRNSPLHF,TGTGCCTGGAACCGGGGGTCTCGTAATTCACCCCTCCACTTT
TRBJ2-6,TRBV2,-,-,CTICLTQGGTGANVLTF,TGTACCATCTGTTTAACTCAGGGGGGGACCGGGGCGAACGTCCTGACTTTC
TRBJ2-6,TRBV5-1,-,many,CASSSGPGGANVLTF,TGCGCCAGCAGCTCCGGTCCGGGAGGGGCCAACGTCCTGACTTTC
TRBJ2-1,TRBV24-1,TRBD2,medium-sized,CATSDTTALAGAKGEQFF,TGTGCCACCAGTGATACCACCGCCTTAGCGGGAGCGAAGGGTGAGCAGTTCTTC
TRBJ2-7,TRBV10-3,TRBD2,many,CAIRVSGTSGGAIEQYF,TGTGCCATCAGGGTATCCGGGACTAGCGGTGGAGCTATCGAGCAGTACTTC
TRBJ2-1,TRBV29-1,TRBD1,many,CSVALGTGSNEQFF,TGCAGCGTTGCTCTCGGGACAGGGAGCAATGAGCAGTTCTTC
TRBJ2-1,TRBV20-1,-,many,CSATALRRNEQFF,TGCAGTGCTACCGCGTTGCGGAGGAATGAGCAGTTCTTC
TRBJ2-2,TRBV24-1,-,many,CATMGTRDVTGELFF,TGTGCCACTATGGGGACAAGGGACGTCACCGGGGAGCTGTTTTTT
TRBJ2-7,TRBV5-8,-,few,CASSSGQISYEQYF,TGTGCCAGCAGCTCCGGACAGATCTCCTACGAGCAGTACTTC
TRBJ1-5,TRBV12-3/TRBV12-4,-,medium-sized,CASSLAGNQPQHF,TGTGCCAGCAGTTTGGCGGGGAATCAGCCCCAGCATTTT
TRBJ1-1,TRBV29-1,TRBD1,medium-sized,CSVLQGVNTEAFF,TGCAGCGTCCTACAGGGGGTGAACACTGAAGCTTTCTTT
TRBJ2-1,TRBV7-2,-,many,CASSRSDSRGYNEQFF,TGTGCCAGCAGCCGCAGCGACTCCCGGGGGTACAATGAGCAGTTCTTC
TRBJ2-4,TRBV12-3/TRBV12-4,-,-,CTSTQIQGGIQYF,TGTACCAGCACCCAAATACAGGGCGGCATTCAGTACTTC
TRBJ1-5,TRBV29-1,-,many,CSVVLWAGQPQHF,TGCAGCGTTGTGCTATGGGCCGGGCAGCCCCAGCATTTT
TRBJ1-2,TRBV19,TRBD1,-,CASSFYRTGAEGYTF,TGTGCCAGTAGTTTTTACCGGACAGGGGCGGAAGGCTACACCTTC
TRBJ1-2,TRBV29-1,TRBD1,many,CSAPGTGSDYGYTF,TGCAGCGCACCCGGGACAGGCTCGGACTATGGCTACACCTTC
TRBJ2-4,TRBV7-8,-,many,CASTFAGDNIQYF,TGTGCCAGCACGTTCGCTGGGGATAACATTCAGTACTTC
TRBJ2-5,TRBV2,-,-,CASSFSGPTFKPQETQYF,TGTGCCAGCAGTTTTTCGGGACCGACCTTTAAGCCTCAAGAGACCCAGTACTTC
TRBJ2-2,TRBV4-3,TRBD1,many,CASSQYRGVDTGELFF,TGCGCCAGCAGCCAGTACAGGGGAGTGGACACCGGGGAGCTGTTTTTT
TRBJ1-2,TRBV5-1,-,medium-sized,CASSSGTDYGYTF,TGCGCCAGCAGCTCCGGGACGGACTATGGCTACACCTTC
TRBJ1-2,TRBV19,TRBD1,many,CASSYMGRGNNYGYTF,TGTGCCAGTAGCTACATGGGCAGGGGGAATAACTATGGCTACACCTTC
TRBJ2-1,TRBV5-1,TRBD2,many,CASSQLAGSSYNEQFF,TGCGCCAGCAGCCAACTAGCGGGAAGCTCCTACAATGAGCAGTTCTTC
TRBJ2-7,TRBV11-2,TRBD2,many,CASSGLRGTSSSEQYF,TGTGCCAGCAGCGGATTAAGGGGGACTAGTTCCTCCGAGCAGTACTTC